The source of this T cell receptor (beta chain) is a study of cytomegalovirus exposure and HLA in healthy donors. Amplification used 60 Vbeta primers and 13 Jbeta primers. Method: immunoSEQ multiplex PCR; TCRdb's copy keeps in-frame clones and lacks some. Among 210,000 or so clones listed, approximately 82% were seen once. CDR3 length: 13 residues. Germline CDR1 reads MNHEY; CDR2 reads SVGAGI. V shed 7 bases and J shed 5 bases, with 14 bases lying between them. The specimen sequenced was PBMCs. This chain uses TRBV6-5 with TRBJ1-1; perhaps TRBD1 as D (5 bases). This sequence originates from a woman between 40 and 55 years old in good health and CMV-seronegative. For the CDR3, the DNA is TGTGCCAGCATAGGCCGTGGGGCGACTGAAGCTTTCTTT. This sequence encodes CASIGRGATEAFF.